These 2 T cell receptor beta chains originate from one sample sequenced in a study of beta chain features in type 1 diabetes. Study-level points and caveats: TCRB CDR3 length was moderately but significantly reduced in all four CD4+ subsets of Type 1 diabetes patients.

The investigators reverse transcribed all of the isolated RNA, so they sequenced expressed TCRB transcripts. Using immunoSEQ multiplex PCR, the repertoire was profiled, and TCRdb retains in-frame clones only, with some absent. This table holds more than 95,000 clones, approximately 15% found once. No antigen has been assigned to these receptors. The source material was central memory CD4+ T cells from blood. The receptors originated from a man younger than 30 with type 1 diabetes.

The rearrangement joins TRBV29-1 to TRBJ2-5, with D tentatively TRBD1 (6 bases). V lost 6 bases and J lost 5, with 10 bases in between. Germline V gene lookup returns CDR1 SQVTM and CDR2 ANQGSEA. The CDR3 covers 11 residues. This CDR3 reads CSVQGSETQYF. DNA for the CDR3: TGCAGCGTACAGGGTTCGGAGACCCAGTACTTC. Full variable domain (missing parts from reference TRBV29-1 and TRBJ2-5): SAVISQKPSRDICQRGTSLTIQCQVDSQVTMMFWYRQQPGQSLTLIATANQGSEATYESGFVIDKFPISRPNLTFSTLTVSNMSPEDSSIYLCSVQGSETQYFGPGTRLLVL.

This clone was seen more than once but under ten times. The sample has other DNA sequences that encode this CDR3 too. This rearrangement joins TRBV9 to TRBJ2-1; TRBD2 aligns across 12 bases. The CDR3 runs to 15 residues. V was clipped by 3 bases and J by 2 bases; unmatched bases: 0. The germline V gene encodes CDR1 SGDLS and CDR2 YYNGEE. In DNA, the CDR3 is TGTGCCAGCAGCGGGACTAGCGGGGCCTACAATGAGCAGTTCTTC. It translates to CASSGTSGAYNEQFF.